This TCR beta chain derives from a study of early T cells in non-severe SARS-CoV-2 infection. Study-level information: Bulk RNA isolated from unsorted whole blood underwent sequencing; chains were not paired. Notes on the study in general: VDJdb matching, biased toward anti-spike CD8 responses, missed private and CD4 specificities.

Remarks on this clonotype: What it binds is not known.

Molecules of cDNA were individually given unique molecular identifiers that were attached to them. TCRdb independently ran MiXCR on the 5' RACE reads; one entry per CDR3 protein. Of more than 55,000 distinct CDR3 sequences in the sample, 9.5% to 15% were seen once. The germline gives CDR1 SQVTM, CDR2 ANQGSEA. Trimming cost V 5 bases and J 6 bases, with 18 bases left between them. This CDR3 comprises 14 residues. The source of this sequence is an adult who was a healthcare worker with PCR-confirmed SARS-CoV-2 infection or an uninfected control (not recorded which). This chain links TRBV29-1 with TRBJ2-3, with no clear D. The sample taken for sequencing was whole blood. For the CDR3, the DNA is TGCAGCGTTATCGAGTCCACGCCCGGGGATACGCAGTATTTT. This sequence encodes CSVIESTPGDTQYF.